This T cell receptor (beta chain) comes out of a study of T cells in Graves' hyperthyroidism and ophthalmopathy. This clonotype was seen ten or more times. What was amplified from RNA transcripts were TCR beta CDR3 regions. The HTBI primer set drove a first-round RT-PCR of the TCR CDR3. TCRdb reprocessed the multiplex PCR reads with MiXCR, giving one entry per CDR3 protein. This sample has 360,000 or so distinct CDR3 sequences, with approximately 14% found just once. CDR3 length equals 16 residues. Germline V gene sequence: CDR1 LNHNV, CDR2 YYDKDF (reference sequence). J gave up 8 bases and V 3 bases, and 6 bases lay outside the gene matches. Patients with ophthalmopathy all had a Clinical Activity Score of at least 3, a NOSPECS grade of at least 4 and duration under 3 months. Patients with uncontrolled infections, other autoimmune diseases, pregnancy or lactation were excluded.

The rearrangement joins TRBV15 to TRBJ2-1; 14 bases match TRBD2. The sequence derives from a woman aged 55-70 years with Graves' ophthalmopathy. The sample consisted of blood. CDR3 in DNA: TGTGCCACCAGCAGCTTGGGACTAGCGGGAGTTTATGAGCAGTTCTTC. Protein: CATSSLGLAGVYEQFF.